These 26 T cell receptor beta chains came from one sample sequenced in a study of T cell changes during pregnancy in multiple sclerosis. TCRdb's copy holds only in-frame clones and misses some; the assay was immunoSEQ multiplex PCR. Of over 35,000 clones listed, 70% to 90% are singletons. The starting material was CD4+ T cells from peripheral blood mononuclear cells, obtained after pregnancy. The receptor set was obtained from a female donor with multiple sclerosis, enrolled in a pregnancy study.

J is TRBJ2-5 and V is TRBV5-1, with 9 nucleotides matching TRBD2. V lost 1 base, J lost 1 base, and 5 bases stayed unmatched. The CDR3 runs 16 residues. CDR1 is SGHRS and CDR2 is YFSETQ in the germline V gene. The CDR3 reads CASSLSQRGAQETQYF. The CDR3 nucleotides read TGCGCCAGCAGCTTGAGTCAGCGGGGGGCCCAAGAGACCCAGTACTTC.

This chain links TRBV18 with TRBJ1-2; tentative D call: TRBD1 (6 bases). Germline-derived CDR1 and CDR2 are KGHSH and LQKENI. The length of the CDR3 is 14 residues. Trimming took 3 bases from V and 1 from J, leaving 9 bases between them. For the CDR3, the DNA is TGTGCCAGCTCACCGGGGGCTAATAACTATGGCTACACCTTC. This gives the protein CASSPGANNYGYTF.

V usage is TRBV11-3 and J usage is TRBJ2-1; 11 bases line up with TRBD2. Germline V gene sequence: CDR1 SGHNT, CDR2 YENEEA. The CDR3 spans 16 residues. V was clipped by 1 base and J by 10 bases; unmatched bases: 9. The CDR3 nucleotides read TGTGCCAGCAGCTTAGGGGGTAGCGGGGGGGCCCAAGAGCAGTTCTTC. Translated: CASSLGGSGGAQEQFF.

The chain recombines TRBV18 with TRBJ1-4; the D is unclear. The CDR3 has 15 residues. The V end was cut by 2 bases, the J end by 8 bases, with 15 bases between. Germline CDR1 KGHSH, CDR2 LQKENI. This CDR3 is CASSPVNGVGEKLFF. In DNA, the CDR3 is TGTGCCAGCTCACCAGTCAACGGGGTGGGGGAAAAACTGTTTTTT.

CDR3 in amino acids: CASSPIGLSSGNTIYF. The CDR3 nucleotides read TGCGCCAGCAGCCCGATTGGCCTCAGCTCTGGAAACACCATATATTTT. This chain uses TRBV4-1 with TRBJ1-3, with unresolved D. Trimming took off 4 bases at V and 0 bases at J, with 13 bases between the two ends. Germline CDR1 and CDR2: MGHRA and YSYEKL. The CDR3 is 16 residues long.

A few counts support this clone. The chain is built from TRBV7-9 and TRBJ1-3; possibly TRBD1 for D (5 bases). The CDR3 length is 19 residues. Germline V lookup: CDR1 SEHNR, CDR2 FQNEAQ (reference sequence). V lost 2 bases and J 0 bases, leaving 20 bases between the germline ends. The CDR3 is CASSLRALVRGDSGNTIYF. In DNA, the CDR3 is TGTGCCAGCAGCTTAAGGGCGCTGGTTAGGGGTGACTCTGGAAACACCATATATTTT.

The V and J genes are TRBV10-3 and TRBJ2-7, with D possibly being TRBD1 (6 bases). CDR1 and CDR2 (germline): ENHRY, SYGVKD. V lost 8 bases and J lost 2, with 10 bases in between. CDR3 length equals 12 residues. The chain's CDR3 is CAIGGAPYEQYF. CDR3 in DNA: TGTGCCATCGGGGGCGCTCCCTACGAGCAGTACTTC.

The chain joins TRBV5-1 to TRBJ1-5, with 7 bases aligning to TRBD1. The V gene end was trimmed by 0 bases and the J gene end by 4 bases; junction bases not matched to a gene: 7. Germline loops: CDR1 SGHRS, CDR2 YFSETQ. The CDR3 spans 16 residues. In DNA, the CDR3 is TGCGCCAGCAGCTTGGGGGGTGGGACAGATAATCAGCCCCAGCATTTT. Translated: CASSLGGGTDNQPQHF.

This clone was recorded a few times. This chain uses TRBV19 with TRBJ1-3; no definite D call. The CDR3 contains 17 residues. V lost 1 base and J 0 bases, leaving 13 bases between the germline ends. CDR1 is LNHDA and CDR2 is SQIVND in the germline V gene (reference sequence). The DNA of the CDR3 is TGTGCCAGTAGTATAGGAACATACCCCAACTCTGGAAACACCATATATTTT. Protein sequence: CASSIGTYPNSGNTIYF.

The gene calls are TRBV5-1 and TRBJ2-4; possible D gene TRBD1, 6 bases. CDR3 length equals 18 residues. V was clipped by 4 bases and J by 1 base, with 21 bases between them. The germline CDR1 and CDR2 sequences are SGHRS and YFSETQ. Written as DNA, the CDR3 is TGCGCCAGCAGCACAGGGACGGACGCCTGGGGGGCCAAAAACATTCAGTACTTC. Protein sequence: CASSTGTDAWGAKNIQYF.

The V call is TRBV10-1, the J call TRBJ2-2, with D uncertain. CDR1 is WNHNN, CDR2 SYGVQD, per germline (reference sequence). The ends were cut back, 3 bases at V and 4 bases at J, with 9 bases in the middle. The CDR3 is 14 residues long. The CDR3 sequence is CASSDQVTTGELFF. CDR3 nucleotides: TGCGCCAGCAGTGATCAGGTCACCACCGGGGAGCTGTTTTTT.

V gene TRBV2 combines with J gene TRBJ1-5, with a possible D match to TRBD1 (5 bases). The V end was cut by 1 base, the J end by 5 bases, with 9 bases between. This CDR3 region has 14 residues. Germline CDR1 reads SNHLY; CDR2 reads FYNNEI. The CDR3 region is CASSEGWGDQPQHF. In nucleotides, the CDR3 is TGTGCCAGCAGTGAAGGGTGGGGGGATCAGCCCCAGCATTTT.

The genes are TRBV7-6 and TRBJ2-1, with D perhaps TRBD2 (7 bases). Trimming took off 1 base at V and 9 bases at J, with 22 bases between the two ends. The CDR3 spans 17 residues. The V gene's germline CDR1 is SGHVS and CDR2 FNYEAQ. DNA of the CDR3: TGTGCCAGCAGCTTAGAATCCGCCCGGGGGGCCCTCGGTGAGCAGTTCTTC. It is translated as CASSLESARGALGEQFF.

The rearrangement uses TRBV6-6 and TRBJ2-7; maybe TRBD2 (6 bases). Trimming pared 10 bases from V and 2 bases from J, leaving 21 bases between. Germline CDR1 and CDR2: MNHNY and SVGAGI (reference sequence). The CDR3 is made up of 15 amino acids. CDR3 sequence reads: CAIKRSGEVTYEQYF. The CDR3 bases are TGTGCCATTAAACGCTCGGGGGAAGTAACCTACGAGCAGTACTTC.

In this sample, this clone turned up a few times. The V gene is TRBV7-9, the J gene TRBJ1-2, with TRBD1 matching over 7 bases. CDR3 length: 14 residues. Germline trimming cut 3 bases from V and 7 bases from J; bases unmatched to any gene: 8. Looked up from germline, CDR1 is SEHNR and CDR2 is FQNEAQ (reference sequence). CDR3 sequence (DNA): TGTGCCAGCAGCTTGGGTAGGGGGCATGGTGGCTACACCTTC. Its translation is CASSLGRGHGGYTF. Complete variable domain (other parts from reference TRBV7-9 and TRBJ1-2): DTGVSQNPRHKITKRGQNVTFRCDPISEHNRLYWYRQTLGQGPEFLTYFQNEAQLEKSRLLSDRFSAERPKGSFSTLEIQRTEQGDSAMYLCASSLGRGHGGYTFGSGTRLTVV.

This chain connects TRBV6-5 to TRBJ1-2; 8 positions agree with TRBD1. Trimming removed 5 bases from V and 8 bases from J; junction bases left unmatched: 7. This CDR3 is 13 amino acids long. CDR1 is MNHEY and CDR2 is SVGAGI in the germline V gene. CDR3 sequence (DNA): TGTGCCAGCAGTCCGGACAGGGTGGGAGGCTACACCTTC. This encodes CASSPDRVGGYTF.

The DNA of the CDR3 is TGTGCCAGCAGCTCCCGAGTGGACTCCCCCAACTATGGCTACACCTTC. This codes for CASSSRVDSPNYGYTF. The V and J genes are TRBV7-2 and TRBJ1-2; D not certain. Germline loops: CDR1 SGHTA, CDR2 FQGNSA. Trimming shortened V by 4 bases and J by 2 bases, and 17 bases separated the two germline ends. The CDR3 sequence is 16 residues long.

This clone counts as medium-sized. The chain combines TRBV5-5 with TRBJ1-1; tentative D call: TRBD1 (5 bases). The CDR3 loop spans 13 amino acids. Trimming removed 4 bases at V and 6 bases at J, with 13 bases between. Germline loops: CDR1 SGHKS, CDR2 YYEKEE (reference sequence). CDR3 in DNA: TGTGCCAGCAGCGTAAGACAGAGCGCTGAAGCTTTCTTT. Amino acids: CASSVRQSAEAFF.

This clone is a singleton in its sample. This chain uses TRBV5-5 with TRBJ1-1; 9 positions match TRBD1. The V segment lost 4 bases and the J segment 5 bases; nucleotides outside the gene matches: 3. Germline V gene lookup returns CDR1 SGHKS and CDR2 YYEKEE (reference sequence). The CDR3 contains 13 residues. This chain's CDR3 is CASSRDRVTEAFF. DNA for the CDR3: TGTGCCAGCAGCCGGGACAGGGTGACTGAAGCTTTCTTT.

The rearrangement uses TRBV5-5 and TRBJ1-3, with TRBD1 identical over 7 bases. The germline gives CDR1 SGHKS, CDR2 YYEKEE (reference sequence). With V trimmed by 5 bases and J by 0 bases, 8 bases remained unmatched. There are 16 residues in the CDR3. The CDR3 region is CASSLIGGYSGNTIYF. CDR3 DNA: TGTGCCAGCAGTCTTATAGGGGGCTACTCTGGAAACACCATATATTTT.

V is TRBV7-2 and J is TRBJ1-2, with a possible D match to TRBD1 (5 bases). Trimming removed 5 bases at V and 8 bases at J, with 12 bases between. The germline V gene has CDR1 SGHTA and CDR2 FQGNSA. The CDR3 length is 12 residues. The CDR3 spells CASSPGGEGYTF. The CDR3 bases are TGTGCCAGCAGCCCCGGGGGGGAGGGCTACACCTTC.

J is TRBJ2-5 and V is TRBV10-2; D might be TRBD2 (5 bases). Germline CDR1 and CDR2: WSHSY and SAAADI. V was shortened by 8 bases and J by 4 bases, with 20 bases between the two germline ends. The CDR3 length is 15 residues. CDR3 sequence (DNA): TGCGCCAGCTACCCACGGCCACGAGGGCGAGAGACCCAGTACTTC. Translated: CASYPRPRGRETQYF.

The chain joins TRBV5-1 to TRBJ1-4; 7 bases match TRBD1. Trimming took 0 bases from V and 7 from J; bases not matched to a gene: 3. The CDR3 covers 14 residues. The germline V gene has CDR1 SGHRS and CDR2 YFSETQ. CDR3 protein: CASSLESGGEKLFF. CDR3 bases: TGCGCCAGCAGCTTGGAATCAGGGGGTGAAAAACTGTTTTTT.

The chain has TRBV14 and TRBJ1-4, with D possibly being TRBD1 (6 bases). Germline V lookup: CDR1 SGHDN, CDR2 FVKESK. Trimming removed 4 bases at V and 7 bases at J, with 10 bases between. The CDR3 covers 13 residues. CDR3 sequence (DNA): TGTGCCAGCAGCCGAGACAGGTCTGAAAAACTGTTTTTT. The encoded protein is CASSRDRSEKLFF.

In nucleotides, the CDR3 is TGTGCCAGCAGCGGGACAGCCGGGGGAGCTTTCTTT. It is translated as CASSGTAGGAFF. V is TRBV2 and J is TRBJ1-1, with 7 nucleotides matching TRBD1. The CDR3 is 12 amino acids. Germline V gene sequence: CDR1 SNHLY, CDR2 FYNNEI. J was trimmed by 10 bases and V by 6 bases; bases with no gene match: 8.

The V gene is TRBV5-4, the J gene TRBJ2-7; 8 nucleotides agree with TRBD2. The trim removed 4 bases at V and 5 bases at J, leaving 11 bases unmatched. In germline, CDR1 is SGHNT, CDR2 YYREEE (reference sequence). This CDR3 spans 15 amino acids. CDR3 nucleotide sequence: TGTGCCAGCAGCCGAGGGGCGGGGGGCCCGGACGAGCAGTACTTC. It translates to CASSRGAGGPDEQYF.